This T cell receptor beta chain was identified during a study of T cell responses to AZD1222 COVID-19 vaccine. Study-wide points: AZD1222 recipients seropositive at baseline numbered only 6 or 7. There were vaccine-associated CD4 TCRs across spike, dominant at 160-218 and 743-854. Clonal diversity may have been underestimated in mostly white British donors.

Trimming stripped 5 bases from V and 2 bases from J, with 9 bases between. CDR1 SGHNT and CDR2 YYREEE come from the germline V gene (reference sequence). The CDR3 contains 13 residues. To note about this clone: As yet, its antigen is unknown.

The assay was immunoSEQ multiplex PCR, and TCRdb's table has in-frame clones only and misses some. The sample includes about 180,000 clones, about 90% seen only once; the top ten take about 8%. The J gene is TRBJ2-3, the V gene TRBV5-4, with D unclear. This specimen was peripheral blood, taken on day 0 of AZD1222 vaccination. The TCR sequence derives from an adult in good health. The CDR3 DNA reads TGTGCCAGCAGTTCCGACCTCACAGATACGCAGTATTTT. This gives the protein CASSSDLTDTQYF.